This T cell receptor (beta chain) was sequenced in a study of regulatory T cells. Study-wide points: In CD3G-deficient patients, conventional CD4+ T cells were enriched for hydrophobic CDR3 residues at positions 6 and 7.

Turning to this clone: Its target is not known.

The PCR used 52 TRBV and 13 TRBJ primers. TCRdb's table, derived via immunoSEQ multiplex PCR, lists solely in-frame clones and lacks some. The sample lists over 25,000 clones; about nine tenths were seen once. The germline gives CDR1 SGHDT, CDR2 YYEEEE. The CDR3 has 15 residues. V lost 2 bases and J lost 1; bases outside the gene matches: 6. All CD3G-deficient patients showed autoimmunity, more severe in two. The receptor was derived from a young adult with CD3G deficiency. This chain joins TRBV5-6 and TRBJ2-7; 7 bases agree with TRBD1. Sequenced input: conventional CD4+ T cells sorted from blood. The CDR3 DNA reads as TGTGCCAGCAGCTTTGGTGGACAGGCTTCCTACGAGCAGTACGTC. Residues: CASSFGGQASYEQYV.